Reported below is one T cell receptor beta chain. The record originates from a study of blood T cell repertoires in COVID-19. Profiling relied on immunoSEQ multiplex PCR, and the TCRdb table lists in-frame clones only, not all of them. This sample has around 270,000 clones; 91% occur once, and the top ten carry under 3%. The ends lost 8 bases at V and 2 bases at J; junction bases unmatched: 6. The germline CDR1 and CDR2 sequences are MNHEY and SMNVEV (reference sequence). The CDR3 extends over 13 amino acids. The sequenced material came from peripheral blood. The receptor was isolated from a person under 30 with COVID-19, enrolled during active disease. The gene calls are TRBV27 and TRBJ2-7; 7 positions match TRBD2. The CDR3 DNA is TGTGCCAGCGGAGCGGGGAATGCCTACGAGCAGTACTTC. It specifies CASGAGNAYEQYF.